A selection of T cell receptor beta chains follows, all from one sample in a study of long-term antiretroviral therapy in people with HIV. Sequencing was performed with immunoSEQ multiplex PCR; in TCRdb, only in-frame clones are kept and a portion is missing. The sample lists tens of thousands of clones, roughly 85% seen once, with around 5% in the top ten. Sequencing was performed on unsorted PBMCs, taken 0.2 years after starting antiretroviral therapy. All receptors come from a woman aged 25 to 45 with HIV. Both conserved end residues are part of each CDR3. The order of the fields is CDR3 length, V gene, J gene, clone size, D gene, CDR3 DNA, CDR3 protein. The D gene is left open where the match is weak. Size tells how often a clone was seen (once, few, many) or the class of an expanded clone, and some rows leave it out.

CDR3 length: 16; V gene: TRBV5-6; J gene: TRBJ1-2; clone size: -; D gene: -; CDR3 DNA: TGTGCCAGCAGCTCCCGTTTTGGGAAATCCCATTATGGCTACACCTTC; CDR3 protein: CASSSRFGKSHYGYTF
CDR3 length: 15; V gene: TRBV5-4; J gene: TRBJ2-3; clone size: -; D gene: TRBD2; CDR3 DNA: TGTGCCAGCAGCTTGATCGCGGGGGGAGGAGATACGCAGTATTTT; CDR3 protein: CASSLIAGGGDTQYF
CDR3 length: 11; V gene: TRBV19; J gene: TRBJ1-2; clone size: -; D gene: -; CDR3 DNA: TGTGCCAGTGGCTCCGCGAGGGGCTACACCTTC; CDR3 protein: CASGSARGYTF
CDR3 length: 15; V gene: TRBV7-6; J gene: TRBJ2-3; clone size: -; D gene: -; CDR3 DNA: TGTGCCAGCAGCCGAGAAAGGACGGCCACAGATACGCAGTATTTT; CDR3 protein: CASSRERTATDTQYF
CDR3 length: 14; V gene: TRBV15; J gene: TRBJ2-5; clone size: -; D gene: TRBD1; CDR3 DNA: TGTGCCACCAGTCCGGACAGGGGGCGTGAGACCCAGTACTTC; CDR3 protein: CATSPDRGRETQYF
CDR3 length: 16; V gene: TRBV5-1; J gene: TRBJ2-3; clone size: -; D gene: -; CDR3 DNA: TGCGCCAGCAGCTTGGGGGGGACCCACGGCACAGATACGCAGTATTTT; CDR3 protein: CASSLGGTHGTDTQYF
CDR3 length: 16; V gene: TRBV5-6; J gene: TRBJ2-5; clone size: -; D gene: TRBD2; CDR3 DNA: TGTGCCAGCAGCTTCCTCGGACGGGGAGGGGCAGAGACCCAGTACTTC; CDR3 protein: CASSFLGRGGAETQYF
CDR3 length: 12; V gene: TRBV27; J gene: TRBJ2-7; clone size: -; D gene: TRBD1; CDR3 DNA: TGTGCCAGCGGGACAGGGATCAACGAGCAGTACTTC; CDR3 protein: CASGTGINEQYF
CDR3 length: 20; V gene: TRBV12-5; J gene: TRBJ2-6; clone size: -; D gene: -; CDR3 DNA: TGTGCTAGTGGTTTGGTAGGGAACAGCCCAACCATCTCTGGGGCCAACGTCCTGACTTTC; CDR3 protein: CASGLVGNSPTISGANVLTF
CDR3 length: 15; V gene: TRBV5-6; J gene: TRBJ1-5; clone size: -; D gene: -; CDR3 DNA: TGTGCCAGCAGCTTGACGGTTGGTAGCAATCAGCCCCAGCATTTT; CDR3 protein: CASSLTVGSNQPQHF
CDR3 length: 14; V gene: TRBV5-6; J gene: TRBJ1-2; clone size: -; D gene: TRBD1; CDR3 DNA: TGTGCCAGCAGGCCTACAGGGGTGGGCTATGGCTACACCTTC; CDR3 protein: CASRPTGVGYGYTF
CDR3 length: 15; V gene: TRBV7-8; J gene: TRBJ2-3; clone size: once; D gene: TRBD2; CDR3 DNA: TGTGCCAGCAGCTTATTTCGGGGGGGCACAGATACGCAGTATTTT; CDR3 protein: CASSLFRGGTDTQYF
CDR3 length: 18; V gene: TRBV4-1; J gene: TRBJ1-5; clone size: -; D gene: -; CDR3 DNA: TGCGCCAGCAGCCGGGGGGGGCAGGCCCCCTATAGCAATCAGCCCCAGCATTTT; CDR3 protein: CASSRGGQAPYSNQPQHF
CDR3 length: 15; V gene: TRBV27; J gene: TRBJ1-6; clone size: once; D gene: -; CDR3 DNA: TGTGCCAGCGGACCCCTGAATGTAATAAATTCACCCCTCCACTTT; CDR3 protein: CASGPLNVINSPLHF
CDR3 length: 18; V gene: TRBV15; J gene: TRBJ1-3; clone size: -; D gene: -; CDR3 DNA: TGTGCCACCAGCAGATCCTATCTCGACACATACTCTGGAAACACCATATATTTT; CDR3 protein: CATSRSYLDTYSGNTIYF
CDR3 length: 15; V gene: TRBV7-2; J gene: TRBJ2-1; clone size: -; D gene: -; CDR3 DNA: TGTGCCAGCAGCGGGGGGTGGAGGGCTCGTCATGAGCAGTTCTTC; CDR3 protein: CASSGGWRARHEQFF
CDR3 length: 16; V gene: TRBV6-1; J gene: TRBJ2-5; clone size: once; D gene: -; CDR3 DNA: TGTGCCAGCAGTGAAGATGAGGCTAGCCTCAGAGAGACCCAGTACTTC; CDR3 protein: CASSEDEASLRETQYF
CDR3 length: 12; V gene: TRBV4-2; J gene: TRBJ2-4; clone size: -; D gene: TRBD1; CDR3 DNA: TGTGCCAGCAGCCAAATCGGGACAGGGCTGGACTTC; CDR3 protein: CASSQIGTGLDF
CDR3 length: 15; V gene: TRBV30; J gene: TRBJ2-7; clone size: -; D gene: -; CDR3 DNA: TGTGCCTGGAGTGTGATCCGGCCACTCGGGTACGAGCAGTACTTC; CDR3 protein: CAWSVIRPLGYEQYF
CDR3 length: 15; V gene: TRBV5-8; J gene: TRBJ2-2; clone size: -; D gene: -; CDR3 DNA: TGTGCCACTGAACAAGGGGTTGTGGACACCGGGGAGCTGTTTTTT; CDR3 protein: CATEQGVVDTGELFF
CDR3 length: 16; V gene: TRBV6-1; J gene: TRBJ2-6; clone size: -; D gene: -; CDR3 DNA: TGTGCCAGCAGTGAATGGTTCGGCACTGGGGCCAACGTCCTGACTTTC; CDR3 protein: CASSEWFGTGANVLTF
CDR3 length: 14; V gene: TRBV10-3; J gene: TRBJ2-5; clone size: -; D gene: -; CDR3 DNA: TGTGCCATCAGTGATGCAGGGATGAAAGAGACCCAGTACTTC; CDR3 protein: CAISDAGMKETQYF
CDR3 length: 17; V gene: TRBV19; J gene: TRBJ1-1; clone size: -; D gene: -; CDR3 DNA: TGTGCCAGTAGGACCGGACTCGGGGGGCACAGGAACACTGAAGCTTTCTTT; CDR3 protein: CASRTGLGGHRNTEAFF